This TCR beta chain was obtained from a study of human T cells and chemical hapten exposure. As for time point: healthy volunteer bleed at 2 weeks. Total RNA was isolated from unfractionated whole blood. At least ten counts were recorded for this clonotype. Unique molecular identifiers were affixed to discrete cDNA molecules within the library. TCRdb fed the RACE reads into MiXCR, producing one record per CDR3 protein. The sample has 49,000 or so distinct CDR3 sequences; almost 4.5% are singletons. The CDR3 sequence is 12 residues long. Looked up from germline, CDR1 is LGHNA and CDR2 is YNFKEQ. Between the trimmed V and J ends, which lost 4 bases and 5 bases, there was a span of 8 bases.

This chain links TRBV4-2 with TRBJ2-5; D remains ambiguous. The specimen sequenced was whole blood. The TCR was taken from a human donor in good health. Some clones in this sample may be carry-over from other donors' samples. This CDR3 is CASSLPGETQYF. DNA of the CDR3: TGTGCCAGCAGCCTACCCGGGGAGACCCAGTACTTC.